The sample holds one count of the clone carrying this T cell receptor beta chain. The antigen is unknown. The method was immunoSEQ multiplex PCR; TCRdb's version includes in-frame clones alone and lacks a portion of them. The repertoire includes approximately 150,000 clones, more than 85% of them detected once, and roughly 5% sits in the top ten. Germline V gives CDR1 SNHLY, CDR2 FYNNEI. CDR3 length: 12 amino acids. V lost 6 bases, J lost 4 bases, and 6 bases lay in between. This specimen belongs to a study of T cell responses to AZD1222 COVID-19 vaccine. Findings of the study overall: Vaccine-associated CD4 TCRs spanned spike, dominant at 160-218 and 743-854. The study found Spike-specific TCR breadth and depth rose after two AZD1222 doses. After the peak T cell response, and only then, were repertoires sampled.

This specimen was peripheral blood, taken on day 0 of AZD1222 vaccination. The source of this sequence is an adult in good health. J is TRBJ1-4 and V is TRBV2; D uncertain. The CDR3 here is CASSQINEKLFF. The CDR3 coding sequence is TGTGCCAGCAGCCAGATTAATGAAAAACTGTTTTTT. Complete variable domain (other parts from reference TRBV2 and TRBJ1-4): EPEVTQTPSHQVTQMGQEVILRCVPISNHLYFYWYRQILGQKVEFLVSFYNNEISEKSEIFDDQFSVERPDGSNFTLKIRSTKLEDSAMYFCASSQINEKLFFGSGTQLSVL.